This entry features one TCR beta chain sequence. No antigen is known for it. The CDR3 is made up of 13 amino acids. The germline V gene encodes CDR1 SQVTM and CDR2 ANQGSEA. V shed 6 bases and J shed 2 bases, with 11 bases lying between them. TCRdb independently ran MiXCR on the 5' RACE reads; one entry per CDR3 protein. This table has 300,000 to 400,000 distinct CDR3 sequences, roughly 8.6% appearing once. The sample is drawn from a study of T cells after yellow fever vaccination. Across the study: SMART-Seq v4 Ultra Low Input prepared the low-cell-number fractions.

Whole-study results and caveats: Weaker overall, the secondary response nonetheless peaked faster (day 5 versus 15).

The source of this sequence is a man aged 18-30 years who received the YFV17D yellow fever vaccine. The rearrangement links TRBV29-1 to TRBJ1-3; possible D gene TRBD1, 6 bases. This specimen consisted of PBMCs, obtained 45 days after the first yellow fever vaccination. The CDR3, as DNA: TGCAGCGTCCGGACAGTCACTGGAAACACCATATATTTT. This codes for CSVRTVTGNTIYF.